Detailed here is one T cell receptor (beta chain). The antigen is unknown. The CDR3 consists of 16 residues. Per the germline V gene, CDR1 is SGHVS and CDR2 is FQNEAQ. Trimming took off 2 bases at V and 0 bases at J, with 11 bases between the two ends. These data are taken from a study of cytomegalovirus exposure and HLA in healthy donors. Study details: In an earlier analysis, approximately 120 million unique TCR beta sequences were found from some 170 million T cells. The study, taken as a whole, reports: While the bulk of TCR sequences proved rare, some public TCRs turned up in many donors. Listed as cytomegalovirus-associated were about 160 TCR beta chains. Among TCR beta chains of equal frequency, HLA-associated ones were more clonally expanded in a later analysis.

Researchers ran the PCR with 60 Vbeta and 13 Jbeta primers. Produced via immunoSEQ multiplex PCR; TCRdb's table is partial and in-frame only. The profile covers 95,000 to 150,000 clones, with around two thirds appearing a single time and about 8.3% taken by the ten largest. This TCR was recovered from a woman in her thirties or forties in good health and CMV-seropositive. The chain joins TRBV7-8 to TRBJ1-3; unclear D gene. Sequencing was performed on PBMCs. The CDR3, as DNA: TGTGCCAGCAGCTTAATGAGGTCGGTCTCTGGAAACACCATATATTTT. It is translated as CASSLMRSVSGNTIYF.